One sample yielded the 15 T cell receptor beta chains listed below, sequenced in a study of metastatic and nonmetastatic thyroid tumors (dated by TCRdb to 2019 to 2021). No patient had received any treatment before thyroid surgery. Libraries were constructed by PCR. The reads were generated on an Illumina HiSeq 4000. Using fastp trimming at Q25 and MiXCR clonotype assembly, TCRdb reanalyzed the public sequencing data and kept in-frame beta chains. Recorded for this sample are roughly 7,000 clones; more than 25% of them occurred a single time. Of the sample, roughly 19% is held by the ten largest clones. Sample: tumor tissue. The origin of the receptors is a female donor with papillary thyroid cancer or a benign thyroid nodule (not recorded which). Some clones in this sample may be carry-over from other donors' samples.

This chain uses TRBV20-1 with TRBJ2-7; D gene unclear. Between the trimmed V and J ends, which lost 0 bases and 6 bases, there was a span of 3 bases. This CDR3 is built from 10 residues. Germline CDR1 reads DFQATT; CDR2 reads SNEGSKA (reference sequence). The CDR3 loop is CSARDSEQYF. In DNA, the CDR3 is TGCAGTGCTAGAGATTCCGAGCAGTACTTC.

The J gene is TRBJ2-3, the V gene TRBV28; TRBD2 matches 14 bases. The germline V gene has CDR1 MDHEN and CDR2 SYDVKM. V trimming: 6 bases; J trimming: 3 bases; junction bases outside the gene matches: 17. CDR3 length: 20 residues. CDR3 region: CASSSGLAGVFGRPTDTQYF. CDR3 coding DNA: TGTGCCAGCAGCTCGGGACTAGCGGGAGTTTTCGGCCGGCCTACAGATACGCAGTATTTT.

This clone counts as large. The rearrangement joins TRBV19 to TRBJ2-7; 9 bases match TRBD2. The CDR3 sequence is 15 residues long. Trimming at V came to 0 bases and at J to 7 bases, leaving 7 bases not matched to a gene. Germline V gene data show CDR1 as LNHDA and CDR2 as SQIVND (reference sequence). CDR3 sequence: CASSIDSGRWREQYF. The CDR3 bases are TGTGCCAGTAGTATAGACAGCGGGAGGTGGCGAGAGCAGTACTTC.

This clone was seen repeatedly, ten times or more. The CDR3 region is CASSRRGSEAFF. The CDR3 DNA follows: TGTGCCAGCAGCCGCCGGGGCTCTGAAGCTTTCTTT. This sequence joins TRBV13 and TRBJ1-1; D perhaps matches TRBD1 (5 bases). Trimming took off 5 bases at V and 6 bases at J, with 10 bases between the two ends. The CDR3 runs to 12 residues. Germline V lookup: CDR1 PRHDT, CDR2 FYEKMQ (reference sequence). Based on the CDR3 plus reference TRBV13 and TRBJ1-1, the full variable domain is AAGVIQSPRHLIKEKRETATLKCYPIPRHDTVYWYQQGPGQDPQFLISFYEKMQSDKGSIPDRFSAQQFSDYHSELNMSSLELGDSALYFCASSRRGSEAFFGQGTRLTVV.

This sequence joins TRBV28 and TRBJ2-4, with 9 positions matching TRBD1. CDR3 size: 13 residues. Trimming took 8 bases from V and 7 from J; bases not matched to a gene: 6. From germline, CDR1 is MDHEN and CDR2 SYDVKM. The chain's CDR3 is CASGLDRGNIQYF. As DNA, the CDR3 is TGTGCCAGCGGGCTTGACAGGGGGAACATTCAGTACTTC. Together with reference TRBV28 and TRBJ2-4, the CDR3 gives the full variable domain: DVKVTQSSRYLVKRTGEKVFLECVQDMDHENMFWYRQDPGLGLRLIYFSYDVKMKEKGDIPEGYSVSREKKERFSLILESASTNQTSMYLCASGLDRGNIQYFGAGTRLSVL.

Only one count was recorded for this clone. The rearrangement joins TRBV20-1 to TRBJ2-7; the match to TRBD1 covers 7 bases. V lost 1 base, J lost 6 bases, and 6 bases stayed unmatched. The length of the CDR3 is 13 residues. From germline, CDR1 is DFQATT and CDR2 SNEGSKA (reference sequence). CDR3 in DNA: TGCAGTGCTAGAGGTCCAGGGGGTTTCGAGCAGTACTTC. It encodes CSARGPGGFEQYF.

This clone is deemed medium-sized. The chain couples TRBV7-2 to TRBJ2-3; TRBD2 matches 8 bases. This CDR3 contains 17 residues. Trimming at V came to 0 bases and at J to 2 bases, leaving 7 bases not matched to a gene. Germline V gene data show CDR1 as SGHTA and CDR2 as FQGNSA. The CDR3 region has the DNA TGTGCCAGCAGCTTAGCTGGCGGGGGGCGAAACACAGATACGCAGTATTTT. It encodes CASSLAGGGRNTDTQYF.

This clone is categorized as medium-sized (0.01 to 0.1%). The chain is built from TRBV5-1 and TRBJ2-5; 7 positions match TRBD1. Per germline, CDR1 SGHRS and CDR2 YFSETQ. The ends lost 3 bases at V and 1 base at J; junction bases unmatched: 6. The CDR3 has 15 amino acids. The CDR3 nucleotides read TGCGCCAGCAGCTCTGACAGGGTGGGCCAAGAGACCCAGTACTTC. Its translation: CASSSDRVGQETQYF.

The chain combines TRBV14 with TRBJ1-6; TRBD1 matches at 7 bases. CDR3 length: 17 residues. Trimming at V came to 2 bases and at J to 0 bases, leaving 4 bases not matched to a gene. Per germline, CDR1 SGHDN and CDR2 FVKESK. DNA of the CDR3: TGTGCCAGCAGCCAACTGACAGGGAGCTCCTATAATTCACCCCTCCACTTT. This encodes CASSQLTGSSYNSPLHF.

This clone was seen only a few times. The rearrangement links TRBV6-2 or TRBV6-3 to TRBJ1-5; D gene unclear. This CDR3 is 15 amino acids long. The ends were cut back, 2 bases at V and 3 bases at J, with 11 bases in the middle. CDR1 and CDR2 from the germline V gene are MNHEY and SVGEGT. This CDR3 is CASSYDGRLNQPQHF. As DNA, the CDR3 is TGTGCCAGCAGTTACGACGGGCGGCTCAATCAGCCCCAGCATTTT.

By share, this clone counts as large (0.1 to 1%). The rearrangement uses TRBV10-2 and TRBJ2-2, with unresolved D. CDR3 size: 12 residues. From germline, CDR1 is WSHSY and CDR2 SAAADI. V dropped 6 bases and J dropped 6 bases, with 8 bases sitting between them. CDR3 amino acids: CASRGDAGELFF. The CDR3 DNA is TGCGCCAGCAGGGGCGACGCCGGGGAGCTGTTTTTT.

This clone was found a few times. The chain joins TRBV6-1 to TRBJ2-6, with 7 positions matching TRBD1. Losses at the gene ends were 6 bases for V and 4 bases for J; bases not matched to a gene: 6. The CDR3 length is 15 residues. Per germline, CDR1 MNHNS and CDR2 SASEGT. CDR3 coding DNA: TGTGCCAGCAGAACAGGGGCCGGCGGGGCCAACGTCCTGACTTTC. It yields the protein CASRTGAGGANVLTF.

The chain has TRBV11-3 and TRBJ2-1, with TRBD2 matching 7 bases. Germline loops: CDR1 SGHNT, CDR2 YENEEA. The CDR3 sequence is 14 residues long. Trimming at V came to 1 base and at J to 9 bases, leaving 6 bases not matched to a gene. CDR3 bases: TGTGCCAGCAGCTTAGGACTAGCTGCGGGTGAGCAGTTCTTC. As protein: CASSLGLAAGEQFF.

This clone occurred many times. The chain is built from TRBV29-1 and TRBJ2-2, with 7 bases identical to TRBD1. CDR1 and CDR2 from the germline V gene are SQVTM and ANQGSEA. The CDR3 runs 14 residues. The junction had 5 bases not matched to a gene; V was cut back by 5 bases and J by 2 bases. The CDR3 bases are TGCAGCGTTAACCGGGACAGAAACACCGGGGAGCTGTTTTTT. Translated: CSVNRDRNTGELFF.

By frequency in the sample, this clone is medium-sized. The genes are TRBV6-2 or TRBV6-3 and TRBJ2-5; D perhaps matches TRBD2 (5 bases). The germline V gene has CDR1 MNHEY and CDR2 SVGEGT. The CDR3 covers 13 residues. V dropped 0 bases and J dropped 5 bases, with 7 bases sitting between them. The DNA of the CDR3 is TGTGCCAGCAGTTACTCGAGGAGGGAGACCCAGTACTTC. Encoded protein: CASSYSRRETQYF.